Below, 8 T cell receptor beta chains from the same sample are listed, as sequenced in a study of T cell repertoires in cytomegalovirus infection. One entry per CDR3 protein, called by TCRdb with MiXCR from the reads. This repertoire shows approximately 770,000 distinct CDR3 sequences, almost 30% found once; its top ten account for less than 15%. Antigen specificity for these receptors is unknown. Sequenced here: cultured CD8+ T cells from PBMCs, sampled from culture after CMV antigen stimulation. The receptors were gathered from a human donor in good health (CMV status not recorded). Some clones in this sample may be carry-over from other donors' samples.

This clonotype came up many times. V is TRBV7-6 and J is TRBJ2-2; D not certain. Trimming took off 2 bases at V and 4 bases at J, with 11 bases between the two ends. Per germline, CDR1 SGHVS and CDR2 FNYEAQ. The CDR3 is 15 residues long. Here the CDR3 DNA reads TGTGCCAGCAGCTTAAATCAAGGCGGCACCGGGGAGCTGTTTTTT. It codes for CASSLNQGGTGELFF. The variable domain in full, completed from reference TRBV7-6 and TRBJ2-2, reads GAGVSQSPRYKVTKRGQDVALRCDPISGHVSLYWYRQALGQGPEFLTYFNYEAQQDKSGLPNDRFSAERPEGSISTLTIQRTEQRDSAMYRCASSLNQGGTGELFFGEGSRLTVL.

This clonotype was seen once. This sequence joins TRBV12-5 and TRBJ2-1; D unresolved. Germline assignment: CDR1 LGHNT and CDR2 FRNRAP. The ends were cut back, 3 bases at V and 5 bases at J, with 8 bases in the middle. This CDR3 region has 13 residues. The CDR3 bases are TGTGCTAGTGGTTTATCTGGGGACAATGAGCAGTTCTTC. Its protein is CASGLSGDNEQFF.

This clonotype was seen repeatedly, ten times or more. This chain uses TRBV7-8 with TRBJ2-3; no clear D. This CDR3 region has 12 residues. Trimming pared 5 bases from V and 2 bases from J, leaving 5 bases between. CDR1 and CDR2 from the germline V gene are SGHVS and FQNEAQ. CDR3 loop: CASSQLTDTQYF. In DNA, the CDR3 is TGTGCCAGCAGCCAACTCACAGATACGCAGTATTTT.

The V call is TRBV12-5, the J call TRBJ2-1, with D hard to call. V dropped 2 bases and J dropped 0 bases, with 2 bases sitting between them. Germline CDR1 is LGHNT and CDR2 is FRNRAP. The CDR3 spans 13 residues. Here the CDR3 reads CASGLRSYNEQFF. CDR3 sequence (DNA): TGTGCTAGTGGTTTGCGCTCCTACAATGAGCAGTTCTTC.

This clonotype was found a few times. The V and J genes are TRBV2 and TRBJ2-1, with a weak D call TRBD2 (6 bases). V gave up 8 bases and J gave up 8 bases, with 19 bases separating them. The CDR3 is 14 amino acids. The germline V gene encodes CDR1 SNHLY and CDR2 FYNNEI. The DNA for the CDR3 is TGTGCCAGCCGACCGGGACTGATTTTCTATGAGCAGTTCTTC. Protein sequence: CASRPGLIFYEQFF.

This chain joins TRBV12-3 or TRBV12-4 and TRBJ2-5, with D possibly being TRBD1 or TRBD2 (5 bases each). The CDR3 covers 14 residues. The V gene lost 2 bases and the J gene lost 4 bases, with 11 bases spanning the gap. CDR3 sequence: CASSLFLRGETQYF. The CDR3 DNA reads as TGTGCCAGCAGTTTATTTCTGAGGGGAGAGACCCAGTACTTC.

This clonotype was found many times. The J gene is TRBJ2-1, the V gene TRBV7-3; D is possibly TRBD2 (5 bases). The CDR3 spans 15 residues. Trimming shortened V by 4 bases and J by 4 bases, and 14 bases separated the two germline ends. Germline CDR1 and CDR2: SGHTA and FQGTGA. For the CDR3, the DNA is TGTGCCAGCAGCTCCCGGGATAGACTTTACAATGAGCAGTTCTTC. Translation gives CASSSRDRLYNEQFF.

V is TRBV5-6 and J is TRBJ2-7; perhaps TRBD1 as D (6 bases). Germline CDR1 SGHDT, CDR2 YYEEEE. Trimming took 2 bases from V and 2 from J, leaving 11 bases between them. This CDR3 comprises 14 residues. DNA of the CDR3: TGTGCCAGCAGCTTAATCGGGACAACCTACGAGCAGTACGTC. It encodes CASSLIGTTYEQYV.